The 2 T cell receptor beta chains listed next were all sequenced from one sample in a study of shared T cell receptors in the human thymus. Produced via immunoSEQ multiplex PCR; TCRdb's table is partial and in-frame only. The sample gives 700,000 or so clones, roughly 85% of which show up once; more than 0.008% is in the top ten. The sample was also reused in another study, on human thymus T cells.

The sequenced sample was thymocytes. The receptors originated from a girl under two years old with a congenital heart defect.

The sample holds a few counts of this clone. This rearrangement joins TRBV10-3 to TRBJ1-3, with D possibly being TRBD1 (6 bases). The CDR3 has 15 amino acids. CDR1 and CDR2 from the germline V gene are ENHRY and SYGVKD. Trimming cost V 3 bases and J 0 bases, with 9 bases left between them. The CDR3 DNA reads as TGTGCCATCAGTGACAGGGGCGACTCTGGAAACACCATATATTTT. This translates into CAISDRGDSGNTIYF.

V gene TRBV27 combines with J gene TRBJ1-1; the D gene is possibly TRBD1 (5 bases). The CDR3 runs to 13 residues. Germline-derived CDR1 and CDR2 are MNHEY and SMNVEV (reference sequence). The V end lost 5 bases, the J end lost 1 base, and 8 bases lay between the germline ends. The CDR3 region has the DNA TGTGCCAGCAGTCCCGGACAGAACACTGAAGCTTTCTTT. Its protein is CASSPGQNTEAFF.